The 32 T cell receptor beta chains reported below all come from one sample, sequenced in a study of blood T cell repertoires in COVID-19. Clones were sequenced by immunoSEQ multiplex PCR, and TCRdb holds only the in-frame ones, with some missing. The table records roughly 400,000 clones, more than 80% of them present only once. Specimen: PBMCs or T cells enriched from blood (not recorded which). The receptors were gathered from a man aged 30-40 years who had recovered from COVID-19.

With respect to this clone: The junction departs from the called germline gene at one end, perhaps through a read error. V usage is TRBV5-8 and J usage is TRBJ2-3; D is undetermined. The CDR3 is made up of 15 amino acids. Germline CDR1 is SGHTS and CDR2 is YDEGEE. The CDR3 region has the DNA TGTGCCAGCAGCCACCTCCCTCTCTCTCCACTCCCTTTAGCATTT. Protein sequence: CASSHLPLSPLPLAF.

The V gene is TRBV5-1, the J gene TRBJ1-3, with no clear D. The CDR3 covers 13 residues. Germline loops: CDR1 SGHRS, CDR2 YFSETQ. Trimming removed 7 bases at V and 1 base at J, with 9 bases between. The CDR3 bases are TGCGCCAGCCGGTCCCCTTCTGGAAACACCATATATTTT. Its protein product is CASRSPSGNTIYF.

J is TRBJ2-2 and V is TRBV27; the match to TRBD2 covers 9 bases. Trimming removed 5 bases from V and 1 base from J; junction bases left unmatched: 5. The germline V gene encodes CDR1 MNHEY and CDR2 SMNVEV (reference sequence). The CDR3 extends over 16 amino acids. CDR3 sequence: CASSLQTSGNTGELFF. The CDR3 DNA reads TGTGCCAGCAGTCTCCAGACTAGCGGGAACACCGGGGAGCTGTTTTTT.

This chain links TRBV7-9 with TRBJ2-1; D is possibly TRBD2 (5 bases). V lost 4 bases to trimming and J lost 5 bases, with 15 bases between them. The CDR3 contains 15 residues. The germline V gene has CDR1 SEHNR and CDR2 FQNEAQ (reference sequence). The CDR3 is CASSSTRVRDNEQFF. CDR3 bases: TGTGCCAGCAGCTCAACTAGAGTAAGGGACAATGAGCAGTTCTTC.

V and J are TRBV9 and TRBJ1-4, with 8 bases matching TRBD1. Per the germline V gene, CDR1 is SGDLS and CDR2 is YYNGEE. With V trimmed by 4 bases and J by 11 bases, 4 bases remained unmatched. This CDR3 comprises 12 residues. Here the CDR3 DNA reads TGTGCCAGCAGCCCCCGGACAGGGAAACTGTTTTTT. Encoded protein: CASSPRTGKLFF. The entire variable domain, with the rest obtained from reference TRBV9 and TRBJ1-4, is as follows: DSGVTQTPKHLITATGQRVTLRCSPRSGDLSVYWYQQSLDQGLQFLIQYYNGEERAKGNILERFSAQQFPDLHSELNLSSLELGDSALYFCASSPRTGKLFFGSGTQLSVL.

The DNA for the CDR3 is TGTGCCAGCAGTGCAACGGGACAGGGCAACAATCAGCCCCAGCATTTT. Its translation: CASSATGQGNNQPQHF. The chain has TRBV6-1 and TRBJ1-5, with 9 bases lining up with TRBD1. Germline V gene sequence: CDR1 MNHNS, CDR2 SASEGT. Trimming removed 4 bases from V and 3 bases from J; junction bases left unmatched: 7. This CDR3 contains 16 residues.

The V gene is TRBV7-9, the J gene TRBJ1-3; D perhaps matches TRBD1 (6 bases). Germline V lookup: CDR1 SEHNR, CDR2 FQNEAQ (reference sequence). Trimming removed 0 bases from V and 4 bases from J, with 13 bases in between. The CDR3 loop spans 16 amino acids. CDR3 sequence (DNA): TGTGCCAGCAGCTTAGCGACAGGTAACGCCGGAAACACCATATATTTT. It yields the protein CASSLATGNAGNTIYF. The whole variable domain, remainder taken from reference TRBV7-9 and TRBJ1-3, is DTGVSQNPRHKITKRGQNVTFRCDPISEHNRLYWYRQTLGQGPEFLTYFQNEAQLEKSRLLSDRFSAERPKGSFSTLEIQRTEQGDSAMYLCASSLATGNAGNTIYFGEGSWLTVV.

As DNA, the CDR3 is TGTGCCAGCAGCTTGGCAGGAGGAAACACCATATATTTT. It yields the protein CASSLAGGNTIYF. The chain has TRBV11-3 and TRBJ1-3; D call uncertain. This CDR3 spans 13 amino acids. Germline V gives CDR1 SGHNT, CDR2 YENEEA. The germline V and J ends were trimmed by 3 bases and 4 bases, with 7 bases remaining between them.

The rearrangement links TRBV3-1 (or the pseudogene TRBV3-2) to TRBJ1-2, with 8 bases matching TRBD1. Germline V gene sequence: CDR1 LGHDT, CDR2 YNNKEL (reference sequence). This CDR3 region has 17 residues. The J segment lost 1 base and the V segment lost 3 bases, leaving 10 bases of the junction unmatched. Written as DNA, the CDR3 is TGTGCCAGCAGCCAGGTCGGCAACAGGGGGATTAACTATGGCTACACCTTC. As protein: CASSQVGNRGINYGYTF.

This clone came up once. J is TRBJ2-1 and V is TRBV4-1; 9 bases match TRBD2. The CDR3 spans 15 residues. The germline V gene has CDR1 MGHRA and CDR2 YSYEKL. Trimming cost V 3 bases and J 1 base; bases outside gene matches: 1. CDR3 DNA: TGCGCCAGCAGCCACACTAGCGGGTCCTACAATGAGCAGTTCTTC. Protein sequence: CASSHTSGSYNEQFF.

The V call is TRBV7-6, the J call TRBJ2-7, with TRBD1 matching over 11 bases. Germline lookup yields CDR1 SGHVS and CDR2 FNYEAQ. The J segment lost 0 bases and the V segment lost 5 bases, leaving 15 bases of the junction unmatched. The CDR3 is made up of 19 amino acids. The CDR3 nucleotides are TGTGCCAGCAGCAGGGGCCCCTCCTCCGGGACAGGGGGCTCCTACGAGCAGTACTTC. Its translation is CASSRGPSSGTGGSYEQYF.

The chain couples TRBV7-2 to TRBJ1-2, with D perhaps matching TRBD1 (5 bases). CDR3 length equals 12 residues. The germline CDR1 and CDR2 sequences are SGHTA and FQGNSA. V was trimmed by 2 bases and J by 8 bases, leaving 9 bases between them. The CDR3 spells CASSLIPGGYTF. As DNA, the CDR3 is TGTGCCAGCAGCTTAATCCCAGGGGGCTACACCTTC.

J is TRBJ2-7 and V is TRBV15, with 9 bases aligning to TRBD2. There are 17 residues in the CDR3. Germline V gives CDR1 LNHNV, CDR2 YYDKDF (reference sequence). J gave up 3 bases and V 1 base, and 10 bases lay outside the gene matches. CDR3 bases: TGTGCCACCAGCAGAGTGGGAGGCGGGAGGGCCGACTACGAGCAGTACTTC. Protein: CATSRVGGGRADYEQYF.

This clone was found a few times. V usage is TRBV29-1 and J usage is TRBJ1-2; D is undetermined. CDR3 size: 11 residues. V lost 5 bases, J lost 5 bases, and 9 bases lay in between. Germline CDR1 SQVTM, CDR2 ANQGSEA. DNA of the CDR3: TGCAGCGTTCCTCTAAATTATGGCTACACCTTC. Translated, it gives CSVPLNYGYTF. Based on the CDR3 plus reference TRBV29-1 and TRBJ1-2, the full variable domain is SAVISQKPSRDICQRGTSLTIQCQVDSQVTMMFWYRQQPGQSLTLIATANQGSEATYESGFVIDKFPISRPNLTFSTLTVSNMSPEDSSIYLCSVPLNYGYTFGSGTRLTVV.

J is TRBJ1-5 and V is TRBV4-1, with 7 nucleotides matching TRBD1. In germline, CDR1 is MGHRA, CDR2 YSYEKL. This CDR3 spans 15 amino acids. Trimming removed 5 bases from V and 9 bases from J; junction bases left unmatched: 13. The CDR3 nucleotides are TGCGCCAGCAGCTCCTCTGGACAGGCGGGAAGGCCCCAGCATTTT. This sequence encodes CASSSSGQAGRPQHF.

The chain uses TRBV5-1 and TRBJ1-4; D is unresolved. The V and J ends lost 5 bases and 7 bases respectively, with 18 bases between them. Germline CDR1 reads SGHRS; CDR2 reads YFSETQ. This CDR3 is 15 amino acids long. CDR3 sequence: CASSPRGGRVEKLFF. CDR3 DNA sequence: TGCGCCAGCAGTCCCCGAGGAGGAAGGGTTGAAAAACTGTTTTTT.

V usage is TRBV27 and J usage is TRBJ2-1, with 8 bases that match TRBD2. CDR3 length: 15 residues. The V gene's germline CDR1 is MNHEY and CDR2 SMNVEV (reference sequence). Germline trimming cut 3 bases from V and 7 bases from J; bases unmatched to any gene: 8. CDR3 bases: TGTGCCAGCAGTTTTTCAGCGGGAGATAGGAATGAGCAGTTCTTC. The encoded protein is CASSFSAGDRNEQFF.

The chain couples TRBV10-3 to TRBJ2-2, with TRBD1 identical over 9 bases. The germline V gene encodes CDR1 ENHRY and CDR2 SYGVKD. The CDR3 loop spans 15 amino acids. Trimming cost V 10 bases and J 3 bases; bases outside gene matches: 9. CDR3 sequence (DNA): TGTGCCAGCGGCCGGGACAGGGATTACACCGGGGAGCTGTTTTTT. Amino acids: CASGRDRDYTGELFF.

The gene calls are TRBV10-3 and TRBJ1-2; unclear D gene. This CDR3 has 14 amino acids. Between the trimmed V and J ends, which lost 0 bases and 4 bases, there was a span of 9 bases. Per germline, CDR1 ENHRY and CDR2 SYGVKD. The CDR3 nucleotides read TGTGCCATCAGTGAGTCGAAACAAGTCTATGGCTACACCTTC. This codes for CAISESKQVYGYTF.

The chain combines TRBV28 with TRBJ2-2; D gene uncertain. The CDR3 is 14 amino acids. Germline V gene lookup returns CDR1 MDHEN and CDR2 SYDVKM. The ends were cut back, 4 bases at V and 7 bases at J, with 13 bases in the middle. CDR3 region: CASSSVGAGGELFF. CDR3 DNA: TGTGCCAGCAGTTCTGTAGGAGCTGGCGGGGAGCTGTTTTTT.

The V gene is TRBV4-1, the J gene TRBJ2-2; D not certain. V lost 4 bases, J lost 3 bases, and 6 bases lay in between. There are 13 residues in the CDR3. The germline V gene has CDR1 MGHRA and CDR2 YSYEKL. CDR3 nucleotides: TGCGCCAGCAGCCCCTCCTACACCGGGGAGCTGTTTTTT. Protein sequence: CASSPSYTGELFF.

The rearrangement uses TRBV20-1 and TRBJ2-1, with unresolved D. The germline V gene has CDR1 DFQATT and CDR2 SNEGSKA (reference sequence). V dropped 8 bases and J dropped 4 bases, with 9 bases sitting between them. The CDR3 runs to 11 residues. CDR3 sequence (DNA): TGCAGTTTACAGTTTTACAATGAGCAGTTCTTC. Protein: CSLQFYNEQFF.

This sequence joins TRBV2 and TRBJ2-5, with 9 bases identical to TRBD2. CDR3 length equals 15 residues. CDR1 and CDR2 (germline): SNHLY, FYNNEI. With V trimmed by 1 base and J by 2 bases, 2 bases remained unmatched. Here the CDR3 DNA reads TGTGCCAGCAGTGAAGGACTAGCGGTGCAAGAGACCCAGTACTTC. It translates to CASSEGLAVQETQYF.

This chain links TRBV13 with TRBJ1-5; maybe TRBD1 (5 bases). The germline gives CDR1 PRHDT, CDR2 FYEKMQ (reference sequence). CDR3 length: 15 amino acids. V lost 0 bases and J 7 bases, leaving 13 bases between the germline ends. The chain's CDR3 is CASSLGGGARQPQHF. The CDR3 DNA reads as TGTGCCAGCAGCTTAGGAGGCGGGGCGAGGCAGCCCCAGCATTTT. Supplemented by reference TRBV13 and TRBJ1-5, the full variable domain reads AAGVIQSPRHLIKEKRETATLKCYPIPRHDTVYWYQQGPGQDPQFLISFYEKMQSDKGSIPDRFSAQQFSDYHSELNMSSLELGDSALYFCASSLGGGARQPQHFGDGTRLSIL.

The chain is built from TRBV5-1 and TRBJ2-7; 7 bases match TRBD2. V gave up 6 bases and J gave up 2 bases; unmatched junction bases: 5. This CDR3 has 13 residues. Germline CDR1 and CDR2: SGHRS and YFSETQ. The CDR3, as DNA: TGCGCCAGCAAGGTCGGGGGGACCTACGAGCAGTACTTC. Residues: CASKVGGTYEQYF.

The gene calls are TRBV23-1 and TRBJ1-2, with no clear D. TRBV23-1 is flagged as an ORF with uncertain function. The CDR3 length is 15 residues. Between the trimmed V and J ends, which lost 2 bases and 2 bases, there was a span of 12 bases. The CDR3 sequence is CASSQRCPGNYGYTF. DNA for the CDR3: TGCGCCAGCAGTCAACGATGTCCAGGCAACTATGGCTACACCTTC.

J is TRBJ2-7 and V is TRBV24-1, with TRBD1 as a possible D gene (5 bases). The germline V gene encodes CDR1 KGHDR and CDR2 SFDVKD. The V gene lost 5 bases and the J gene lost 6 bases, with 13 bases spanning the gap. This CDR3 has 13 residues. As DNA, the CDR3 is TGTGCCACCAGTGCCTCAGGGATCCGCGAGCAGTACTTC. This sequence encodes CATSASGIREQYF.

This sequence joins TRBV10-3 and TRBJ2-5; 8 bases are shared with TRBD1. This CDR3 is 13 amino acids long. V gave up 6 bases and J gave up 3 bases; unmatched junction bases: 3. Germline-derived CDR1 and CDR2 are ENHRY and SYGVKD. The CDR3 reads CAIRGQAEETQYF. In DNA, the CDR3 is TGTGCCATCAGGGGACAGGCCGAAGAGACCCAGTACTTC.

The chain uses TRBV7-9 and TRBJ2-2; D is undetermined. Germline V gives CDR1 SEHNR, CDR2 FQNEAQ (reference sequence). V lost 5 bases, J lost 3 bases, and 7 bases lay in between. The CDR3 contains 13 residues. The CDR3 DNA follows: TGTGCCAGCAGCCCAGACTACACCGGGGAGCTGTTTTTT. Its translation is CASSPDYTGELFF.

The chain has TRBV4-1 and TRBJ2-1, with D possibly TRBD2 on 5 matching bases. This CDR3 region has 17 residues. The germline V gene has CDR1 MGHRA and CDR2 YSYEKL. Trimming took 0 bases from V and 9 from J, leaving 21 bases between them. The chain's CDR3 is CASSQDPGRRKTSEQFF. The CDR3 region has the DNA TGCGCCAGCAGCCAAGATCCGGGCAGGAGGAAGACCAGTGAGCAGTTCTTC.

This chain joins TRBV27 and TRBJ1-2, with 8 bases matching TRBD1. Germline V gene lookup returns CDR1 MNHEY and CDR2 SMNVEV (reference sequence). The CDR3 extends over 14 amino acids. Trimming took 6 bases from V and 2 from J; bases not matched to a gene: 5. CDR3 coding DNA: TGTGCCAGCAGGACCGCAGGGGGCAACTATGGCTACACCTTC. Its protein product is CASRTAGGNYGYTF.

The sample holds a few counts of this clone. V and J are TRBV4-1 and TRBJ2-7, with 7 nucleotides matching TRBD2. The CDR3 is 19 amino acids. V lost 0 bases and J lost 1; bases outside the gene matches: 15. Per germline, CDR1 MGHRA and CDR2 YSYEKL. CDR3 region: CASSQEGGGWAGESYEQYF. The DNA of the CDR3 is TGCGCCAGCAGCCAAGAAGGTGGGGGTTGGGCGGGAGAGTCCTACGAGCAGTACTTC.